These T cell receptor beta chains were read from a single sample in a study of blood T cells in healthy people across ages. TCRdb reprocessed the 5' RACE reads via MiXCR and lists one record per CDR3 protein. The data contain under 2 million distinct CDR3 sequences, 34% of them singletons. The sample consisted of blood. The source is a woman in her twenties or thirties in good health. Each CDR3 is given with its conserved first and last residue. D genes are given only for firm matches. The size entry is marked missing in some rows and otherwise reads once, few, many or a size class.

d_call clone_size j_call cdr3_length v_call cdr3_aa cdr3_nt
. . TRBJ2-7 12 TRBV10-3 CAISGDIYEQYF TGTGCCATCAGTGGGGACATCTACGAGCAGTACTTC
. . TRBJ1-1 15 TRBV27 CASSPFRAGNTEAFF TGTGCCAGCAGCCCTTTCAGGGCGGGGAACACTGAAGCTTTCTTT
. . TRBJ1-2 13 TRBV5-1 CASSLIQGDGYTF TGCGCCAGCAGCTTAATCCAGGGCGATGGCTACACCTTC
. few TRBJ2-6 15 TRBV27 CASSITGTGANVLTF TGTGCCAGCAGCATTACGGGGACTGGGGCCAACGTCCTGACTTTC
. . TRBJ2-5 16 TRBV7-9 CASSLPLSGGSETQYF TGTGCCAGCAGCCTTCCTCTGAGTGGAGGGTCGGAGACCCAGTACTTC
. . TRBJ2-5 13 TRBV28 CASTRSAGETQYF TGTGCCAGCACCCGATCTGCGGGAGAGACCCAGTACTTC
. many TRBJ2-1 13 TRBV4-1 CASSQPVGDEQFF TGCGCCAGCAGCCAACCAGTCGGGGATGAGCAGTTCTTC
. . TRBJ2-5 15 TRBV14 CASSQVPSRGGTQYF TGTGCCAGCAGCCAGGTTCCTTCGCGAGGGGGGACCCAGTACTTC
. few TRBJ2-7 15 TRBV3-1 CASSPFRQLSYEQYF TGTGCCAGCAGCCCCTTTAGGCAGCTCTCCTACGAGCAGTACTTC
TRBD1 many TRBJ2-7 14 TRBV5-1 CASSIGDSSYEQYF TGTGCCAGCAGTATAGGGGACAGCTCCTACGAGCAGTACTTC
. . TRBJ2-7 15 TRBV18 CASSPPSSSGAPRYF TGTGCCAGCTCACCACCGTCTAGCTCAGGGGCTCCTCGGTACTTC
. . TRBJ2-1 16 TRBV20-1 CSARAGERAKGYEQFF TGCAGTGCTAGAGCCGGCGAGAGGGCGAAGGGGTACGAGCAGTTCTTC
. . TRBJ2-3 14 TRBV3-1 CASSQDRLTDTRYF TGTGCCAGCAGCCAAGATCGGCTCACAGATACGCGGTATTTT
. once TRBJ2-1 15 TRBV28 CASSFVGGPYNEQFF TGTGCCAGCAGTTTTGTCGGAGGCCCCTACAATGAGCAGTTCTTC
TRBD2 . TRBJ2-3 16 TRBV5-4 CASSPQIAGGTDTQYF TGTGCCAGCAGCCCACAGATCGCGGGAGGCACAGATACGCAGTATTTT
TRBD2 . TRBJ2-1 13 TRBV5-1 CASKRGYYNEQFF TGCGCCAGCAAGCGGGGCTACTACAATGAGCAGTTCTTC
. . TRBJ2-1 12 TRBV28 CASSARVNEQLF TGTGCCAGCAGTGCCAGGGTCAATGAGCAGTTGTTC
. . TRBJ2-7 13 TRBV12-3/TRBV12-4 CASSSQQGGEQYF TGTGCCAGCAGTTCACAACAGGGTGGCGAGCAGTACTTC
. . TRBJ2-7 14 TRBV6-1 CASSEVSASQGQYF TGTGCCAGCAGTGAAGTGTCGGCATCCCAGGGGCAGTACTTC
. . TRBJ2-5 13 TRBV12-5 CASGPQGGETQYF TGTGCTAGTGGACCACAGGGAGGAGAGACCCAGTACTTC
. few TRBJ2-1 12 TRBV20-1 CRARTGHNEQFF TGCAGGGCAAGGACGGGACACAATGAGCAGTTCTTC
. . TRBJ1-5 13 TRBV3-1 CASSQDINQPQHF TGTGCCAGCAGCCAGGACATAAATCAGCCCCAGCATTTT
TRBD2 few TRBJ2-5 16 TRBV3-1 CASSQDSVLAVETQYF TGTGCCAGCAGCCAAGATTCGGTACTAGCGGTGGAGACCCAGTACTTC
TRBD2 . TRBJ2-1 14 TRBV30 CAWSLGGGANEQFF TGTGCCTGGAGTTTGGGCGGGGGGGCCAATGAGCAGTTCTTC
. few TRBJ2-1 18 TRBV20-1 CSASGVGYRESSYNEQFF TGCAGTGCTAGCGGAGTCGGGTACAGGGAGAGCTCCTACAATGAGCAGTTCTTC
TRBD1 . TRBJ1-1 17 TRBV13 CTSRPTGERGMDTEAFF TGTACCAGCAGGCCCACAGGGGAACGGGGTATGGACACTGAAGCTTTCTTT
TRBD1 few TRBJ1-5 14 TRBV20-1 CSATYRGGGQPQHF TGCAGTGCGACTTACAGGGGAGGCGGTCAGCCCCAGCATTTT
. . TRBJ2-7 15 TRBV20-1 CSARTLALGAYEQYF TGCAGTGCTAGAACCTTAGCCCTCGGGGCCTACGAGCAGTACTTC
TRBD2 few TRBJ2-3 16 TRBV7-3 CASSLGGAGFTDTQYF TGTGCCAGCAGCTTAGGGGGAGCGGGGTTCACAGATACGCAGTATTTT
. . TRBJ2-5 17 TRBV12-3/TRBV12-4 CASSVFLALKHQETQYF TGTGCCAGCAGCGTTTTCCTAGCGCTAAAGCACCAAGAGACCCAGTACTTC
. few TRBJ2-5 16 TRBV6-5 CASSSPRPEFGETQYF TGTGCCAGCAGCTCCCCCCGGCCTGAATTCGGCGAGACCCAGTACTTC
. . TRBJ2-2 14 TRBV6-1 CAGKLGPNTGELFF TGTGCCGGGAAATTAGGGCCCAACACCGGGGAGCTGTTTTTT
. few TRBJ2-7 12 TRBV10-3 CAIRGGTYEQYF TGTGCCATCAGAGGGGGGACCTACGAGCAGTACTTC
TRBD1 . TRBJ1-1 15 TRBV9 CASSVWDRGSTEAFF TGTGCCAGCAGCGTATGGGACAGGGGGAGCACTGAAGCTTTCTTT
TRBD1 . TRBJ1-5 15 TRBV11-2 CASSPGTGFLQPQHF TGTGCCAGCAGCCCCGGGACAGGGTTCCTACAGCCCCAGCATTTT
. few TRBJ2-3 16 TRBV20-1 CSASGPQAGTTDTQYF TGCAGTGCTAGCGGACCCCAGGCGGGAACCACAGATACGCAGTATTTT